The 24 T cell receptor beta chains below were found in one sample sequenced in a study of lymphopenia after photon versus proton radiotherapy (dated by TCRdb to about 2019). Library preparation used the immunoSEQ multiplex PCR assay. The immuneACCESS repertoire file appears here via TCRdb, limited to in-frame rearrangements. These files lack a portion of the clones; in checked studies, under half of the deficit traces to unresolved V genes, and the cause of the others is not known. This sample holds approximately 66,000 clones; 70% to 90% were observed only once. Roughly 2% of the sample comes from the top ten. Here the sequenced sample was peripheral blood, taken from a patient treated with photon-based radiotherapy. The origin of the receptors is a middle-aged man with gastric cancer.

Concerning this clone: A read error may account for a junction end that differs from germline. The CDR3 here is CASSLGRNNQPQHF. The CDR3 nucleotides read TGTGCCAGCAGTTTAGGGCGGAACAATCAGCCCCAGCATTTT. The J gene is TRBJ1-5, the V gene TRBV7-2; no clear D gene. CDR1 and CDR2 (germline): SGHTA, FQGNSA. The length of the CDR3 is 14 residues.

This clone has only a few counts. The chain combines TRBV18 with TRBJ2-7, with 11 bases that match TRBD1. Looked up from germline, CDR1 is KGHSH and CDR2 is LQKENI. This CDR3 is built from 14 residues. After removal of 3 bases from V and 6 bases from J, the junction contained 4 bases not matched to a gene. The CDR3: CASSPPGTGGEQYF. The DNA for the CDR3 is TGTGCCAGCTCACCGCCCGGGACAGGGGGCGAGCAGTACTTC.

The chain uses TRBV7-9 and TRBJ1-2; the D is unclear. Deletions cut 4 bases from V and 5 bases from J, with 8 bases between. The CDR3 loop spans 12 amino acids. Looked up from germline, CDR1 is SEHNR and CDR2 is FQNEAQ (reference sequence). The CDR3 region is CASSSIQYGYTF. The CDR3 nucleotides are TGTGCCAGCAGCTCGATTCAATATGGCTACACCTTC.

The V gene is TRBV5-1, the J gene TRBJ1-1; D gene unclear. There are 13 residues in the CDR3. Germline V CDR1 and CDR2: SGHRS, YFSETQ. Deletions cut 0 bases from V and 7 bases from J, with 10 bases between. In nucleotides, the CDR3 is TGCGCCAGCAGCTTGGATGGGGAATTTGAAGCTTTCTTT. It is translated as CASSLDGEFEAFF.

This clone was picked up one time. This chain uses TRBV6-5 with TRBJ2-7; 8 nucleotides match TRBD1. The CDR3 consists of 15 residues. The V gene's germline CDR1 is MNHEY and CDR2 SVGAGI. The V segment lost 6 bases and the J segment 3 bases; nucleotides outside the gene matches: 10. The CDR3 here is CASSQAGGVNYEQYF. CDR3 coding DNA: TGTGCCAGCAGCCAGGCAGGGGGCGTAAACTACGAGCAGTACTTC.

This clone was seen a single time. This chain uses TRBV7-3 with TRBJ2-3; 13 bases agree with TRBD2. The CDR3 extends over 16 amino acids. V lost 4 bases to trimming and J lost 6 bases; unmatched junction nucleotides: 7. CDR1 and CDR2 from the germline V gene are SGHTA and FQGTGA. CDR3 bases: TGTGCCAGCAGCTCAAGGACTAGCGGGGGTCGGGATACGCAGTATTTT. Translating it yields CASSSRTSGGRDTQYF.

This clone has only a few counts. This sequence joins TRBV5-1 and TRBJ1-6; 9 bases are shared with TRBD1. V dropped 1 base and J dropped 7; count of bases not matched to a gene: 6. CDR3 length: 16 residues. Per germline, CDR1 SGHRS and CDR2 YFSETQ. The CDR3 coding sequence is TGCGCCAGCAGCTTGATAATTGGACAGGGGAATTCACCCCTCCACTTT. Protein: CASSLIIGQGNSPLHF.

The V gene is TRBV7-2, the J gene TRBJ2-1, with D tentatively TRBD1 or TRBD2 (5 bases each). V was pared by 1 base and J by 7 bases, with 11 bases between. The CDR3 length is 14 residues. Germline V CDR1 and CDR2: SGHTA, FQGNSA. CDR3 protein: CASSLGLGTNEQFF. The DNA of the CDR3 is TGTGCCAGCAGCTTAGGCCTTGGGACGAATGAGCAGTTCTTC.

V is TRBV13 and J is TRBJ2-5; TRBD2 matches at 16 bases. CDR3 length: 17 residues. Germline V CDR1 and CDR2: PRHDT, FYEKMQ (reference sequence). V was clipped by 4 bases and J by 1 base; unmatched bases: 3. CDR3 in DNA: TGTGCCAGCAGCTCCGGGACTAGCGGGGGGGCCCAAGAGACCCAGTACTTC. Protein: CASSSGTSGGAQETQYF.

The chain uses TRBV9 and TRBJ2-5; 7 bases map to TRBD2. CDR3 length equals 15 residues. V dropped 5 bases and J dropped 5; count of bases not matched to a gene: 12. Per germline, CDR1 SGDLS and CDR2 YYNGEE. The CDR3 region has the DNA TGTGCCAGCAGTCCCGCCGGGGGGAACGTTGAGACCCAGTACTTC. Translating gives CASSPAGGNVETQYF.

This rearrangement joins TRBV9 to TRBJ1-2; TRBD1 might be the D (6 bases). V was trimmed by 3 bases and J by 8 bases, leaving 14 bases between them. This CDR3 spans 13 amino acids. Germline CDR1 and CDR2: SGDLS and YYNGEE. CDR3: CASSGLSGAGYTF. CDR3 DNA sequence: TGTGCCAGCAGCGGCCTCTCGGGGGCGGGCTACACCTTC. Drawing the rest from reference TRBV9 and TRBJ1-2, the complete variable domain is DSGVTQTPKHLITATGQRVTLRCSPRSGDLSVYWYQQSLDQGLQFLIQYYNGEERAKGNILERFSAQQFPDLHSELNLSSLELGDSALYFCASSGLSGAGYTFGSGTRLTVV.

The chain joins TRBV5-1 to TRBJ2-1; 9 nucleotides match TRBD1. CDR3 size: 14 residues. The trim removed 4 bases at V and 6 bases at J, leaving 5 bases unmatched. Germline V lookup: CDR1 SGHRS, CDR2 YFSETQ. The CDR3 region is CASSPSTGGNEQFF. In nucleotides, the CDR3 is TGCGCCAGCAGCCCCTCGACAGGGGGCAATGAGCAGTTCTTC.

The V call is TRBV21-1, the J call TRBJ2-3; TRBD1, the D gene given by the table, was not confirmed from the DNA. TRBV21-1 is designated a pseudogene. This CDR3 region has 16 residues. The CDR3 bases are TGTGCCAGCAGCCCCCAGGGGAACAGGGTCACAGATACGCAGTATTTT. It yields the protein CASSPQGNRVTDTQYF.

The rearrangement links TRBV10-1 to TRBJ1-2; 9 bases match TRBD1. V lost 3 bases and J lost 8; bases outside the gene matches: 4. Germline values: CDR1 WNHNN, CDR2 SYGVQD (reference sequence). CDR3 length: 13 amino acids. The CDR3 DNA is TGCGCCAGCAGTGAACAGGGGGCTGAGGGCTACACCTTC. The encoded protein is CASSEQGAEGYTF.

The gene calls are TRBV27 and TRBJ1-1; perhaps TRBD1 as D (5 bases). The length of the CDR3 is 14 residues. Trimming cost V 6 bases and J 5 bases, with 16 bases left between them. CDR1 and CDR2 (germline): MNHEY, SMNVEV (reference sequence). Here the CDR3 DNA reads TGTGCCAGCAGCCCATCGGGGGAGTCGACTGAAGCTTTCTTT. It encodes CASSPSGESTEAFF.

The rearrangement links TRBV9 to TRBJ2-7; TRBD1 aligns across 7 bases. Trimming took 4 bases from V and 0 from J; bases not matched to a gene: 10. CDR3 length: 16 amino acids. Germline-derived CDR1 and CDR2 are SGDLS and YYNGEE. This CDR3 is CASSPTGVGTSYEQYF. For the CDR3, the DNA is TGTGCCAGCAGCCCAACAGGGGTGGGAACCTCCTACGAGCAGTACTTC.

This rearrangement joins TRBV29-1 to TRBJ1-1; D is perhaps TRBD1 (6 bases). The germline gives CDR1 SQVTM, CDR2 ANQGSEA. The germline V and J ends were trimmed by 6 bases and 4 bases, with 15 bases remaining between them. The CDR3 has 13 residues. The CDR3 region is CSVGEGEGTEAFF. The CDR3, as DNA: TGCAGCGTGGGGGAGGGGGAGGGCACTGAAGCTTTCTTT.

The V gene is TRBV23-1, the J gene TRBJ1-6, with D uncertain. TRBV23-1 is an ORF, with its function uncertain. The V end was cut by 0 bases, the J end by 8 bases, with 26 bases between. CDR3 size: 20 residues. The CDR3 spells CASSQSAAERLFPYYSPLHF. CDR3 DNA sequence: TGCGCCAGCAGTCAATCGGCGGCAGAACGATTATTCCCGTATTATTCACCCCTCCACTTT.

The CDR3 DNA is TGTGCCATTGGAGCTGGAAACACCATATATTTT. This codes for CAIGAGNTIYF. The chain has TRBV10-3 and TRBJ1-3; D is undetermined. Germline V lookup: CDR1 ENHRY, CDR2 SYGVKD. V gave up 9 bases and J gave up 2 bases, with 5 bases separating them. The CDR3 is 11 amino acids.

Regarding this clone: At the DNA level, this CDR3 is encoded by other sequences in the same sample as well. This chain joins TRBV12-5 and TRBJ1-1, with D hard to call. V was pared by 4 bases and J by 1 base, with 7 bases between. This CDR3 has 13 amino acids. Germline lookup yields CDR1 LGHNT and CDR2 FRNRAP. DNA for the CDR3: TGTGCTAGTGGTTCGGGTACGAACACTGAAGCTTTCTTT. It yields the protein CASGSGTNTEAFF.

This rearrangement joins TRBV11-2 to TRBJ1-4; 8 bases align to TRBD1. The CDR3 is 16 residues long. Trimming removed 2 bases from V and 5 bases from J; junction bases left unmatched: 7. Germline lookup yields CDR1 SGHAT and CDR2 FQNNGV. The CDR3 sequence: CASSLSQGAPNEKLFF. CDR3 DNA sequence: TGTGCCAGCAGCTTAAGCCAGGGGGCGCCGAATGAAAAACTGTTTTTT.

The chain combines TRBV30 with TRBJ2-3; the D is unclear. Germline V gives CDR1 GTSNPN, CDR2 SVGIG (reference sequence). Trimming shortened V by 4 bases and J by 2 bases, and 10 bases separated the two germline ends. CDR3 length: 13 residues. The DNA of the CDR3 is TGTGCCTGGACTCCCACCGACACAGATACGCAGTATTTT. This codes for CAWTPTDTDTQYF.

The table lists this clone with a count of one. The rearrangement joins TRBV13 to TRBJ2-1; D uncertain. Trimming stripped 0 bases from V and 5 bases from J, with 5 bases between. The CDR3 is made up of 13 amino acids. Per the germline V gene, CDR1 is PRHDT and CDR2 is FYEKMQ (reference sequence). The CDR3 is CASSLGLNNEQFF. The CDR3 DNA sequence: TGTGCCAGCAGCTTAGGCCTAAACAATGAGCAGTTCTTC.

This sequence joins TRBV4-1 and TRBJ1-1; 7 bases are shared with TRBD1. Trimming cost V 5 bases and J 5 bases; bases outside gene matches: 8. The CDR3 runs 14 residues. Germline CDR1 MGHRA, CDR2 YSYEKL. In nucleotides, the CDR3 is TGCGCCAGCAGCACCCGACAGGGTCATACTGAAGCTTTCTTT. It translates to CASSTRQGHTEAFF.